Sequencing of this TCR beta chain was carried out in a study of CD8 T cells in ankylosing spondylitis. MiXCR, applied by TCRdb to the 5' RACE reads, yields one record per CDR3 protein. The table has some 340,000 distinct CDR3 sequences, around 15% seen once. V shed 2 bases and J shed 1 base, with 11 bases lying between them. CDR3 size: 14 residues. Germline V gene data show CDR1 as GTSNPN and CDR2 as SVGIG (reference sequence). The sequencing sample was made of blood, either unsorted or a sorted T cell fraction (not recorded which). The chain has TRBV30 and TRBJ1-2, with D hard to call. This sequence originates from a male donor with ankylosing spondylitis or in good health (not recorded which). CDR3 in amino acids: CAWSSPGDNYGYTF. The DNA for the CDR3 is TGTGCCTGGAGTTCACCAGGTGATAACTATGGCTACACCTTC.